A selection of T cell receptor beta chains follows, all from one sample in a study of blood T cell repertoires in COVID-19. Clones were read by immunoSEQ multiplex PCR, and TCRdb kept only the in-frame ones, dropping some. The sample consists of hundreds of thousands of clones, approximately 86% of them appearing once. The sample taken for sequencing was PBMCs or T cells enriched from blood (not recorded which). The receptors stem from a middle-aged woman with acute COVID-19. Both conserved end residues are part of each CDR3. A D gene is named only where the DNA matches it firmly. Not all rows give a size; the values are once, few, many and, for expanded clones, a class.

-	TRBV10-2	TRBD1	TRBJ1-6	CASSESPRGRSPLHF	TGCGCCAGCAGTGAGTCGCCCAGGGGGCGTTCACCCCTCCACTTT
-	TRBV19	TRBD2	TRBJ2-6	CASSIGASGRASGANVLTF	TGTGCCAGTAGTATAGGAGCTAGCGGGAGGGCTTCTGGGGCCAACGTCCTGACTTTC
-	TRBV29-1	TRBD2	TRBJ2-1	CSVEGTSGRNEQFF	TGCAGCGTTGAAGGGACTAGCGGGAGGAATGAGCAGTTCTTC
-	TRBV14	-	TRBJ2-1	CASSQRRQVYNEQFF	TGTGCCAGCAGCCAACGAAGACAGGTATACAATGAGCAGTTCTTC
-	TRBV7-9	-	TRBJ2-7	CASSTKDGRLEAYEQYF	TGTGCCAGCAGCACAAAGGACGGCAGATTGGAGGCCTACGAGCAGTACTTC
-	TRBV6-5	TRBD2	TRBJ2-7	CASSYERGSSYEQYF	TGTGCCAGCAGTTATGAGCGGGGCAGCTCCTACGAGCAGTACTTC
-	TRBV4-2	TRBD2	TRBJ2-1	CASSQDLGGRAYNEQFF	TGTGCCAGCAGCCAAGATTTGGGCGGGAGGGCCTACAATGAGCAGTTCTTC
once	TRBV28	-	TRBJ2-1	CASSLGGSSYNEQFF	TGTGCCAGCAGTCTAGGGGGTTCCTCCTACAATGAGCAGTTCTTC
-	TRBV5-4	-	TRBJ1-1	CASSPWANTEAFF	TGTGCCAGCAGCCCGTGGGCGAACACTGAAGCTTTCTTT
-	TRBV5-1	TRBD1	TRBJ2-2	CASSWDSYTGELFF	TGCGCCAGCAGCTGGGACAGCTACACCGGGGAGCTGTTTTTT
-	TRBV18	TRBD2	TRBJ2-1	CASSELAGINEQFF	TGTGCCAGCTCAGAACTAGCGGGAATAAATGAGCAGTTCTTC
-	TRBV10-3	-	TRBJ2-1	CAISDTRQAPYNEQFF	TGTGCCATCAGTGACACTAGACAGGCCCCTTACAATGAGCAGTTCTTC
-	TRBV9	TRBD1	TRBJ1-2	CASSATGGYGYTF	TGTGCCAGCAGCGCCACAGGGGGTTATGGCTACACCTTC
-	TRBV10-3	TRBD1	TRBJ1-2	CAIGGTGSGYTF	TGTGCCATCGGGGGGACAGGGAGTGGCTACACCTTC
-	TRBV10-3	-	TRBJ2-5	CASGQAGLAGTQYF	TGTGCCTCAGGCCAGGCGGGTCTCGCGGGGACCCAGTACTTC
-	TRBV13	TRBD2	TRBJ2-7	CASSLGLVVEQYF	TGTGCCAGCAGCCTCGGACTAGTTGTCGAGCAGTACTTC
-	TRBV5-6	TRBD1	TRBJ2-7	CASSLVTGGGEQYF	TGTGCCAGCAGCTTGGTCACAGGGGGTGGGGAGCAGTACTTC
once	TRBV29-1	TRBD1	TRBJ1-1	CSAVGQGNTEAFF	TGCAGCGCGGTGGGACAGGGAAACACTGAAGCTTTCTTT
many	TRBV28	-	TRBJ1-2	CASRYRDGYTF	TGTGCCAGCAGGTACAGGGATGGCTACACCTTC
-	TRBV4-1	TRBD2	TRBJ2-7	CASSQDTSGVGSYEQYF	TGCGCCAGCAGCCAAGATACTAGCGGAGTGGGCTCCTACGAGCAGTACTTC
many	TRBV7-3	TRBD1	TRBJ1-1	CASSPETGGNTEAFF	TGTGCCAGCAGCCCCGAGACAGGGGGGAACACTGAAGCTTTCTTT
-	TRBV20-1	-	TRBJ2-7	CSARRLREQYF	TGCAGTGCTAGACGACTACGCGAGCAGTACTTC
-	TRBV3-1/TRBV3-2	TRBD2	TRBJ2-7	CASRGGSGGSYEQYF	TGTGCCAGCAGGGGAGGGAGTGGCGGTAGCTACGAGCAGTACTTC
-	TRBV2	TRBD2	TRBJ2-3	CASTPPWLAGGEGADTQYF	TGTGCCAGCACCCCTCCTTGGCTAGCGGGAGGAGAAGGGGCAGATACGCAGTATTTT
-	TRBV11-3	-	TRBJ2-1	CASSLDDSGPYNEQFF	TGTGCCAGCAGCTTAGATGACAGCGGGCCCTACAATGAGCAGTTCTTC
few	TRBV9	-	TRBJ2-7	CASSVGGADSYEQYF	TGTGCCAGCAGCGTAGGGGGAGCGGACTCCTACGAGCAGTACTTC
-	TRBV5-1	-	TRBJ1-1	CASSLGVTTEAFF	TGCGCCAGCAGCTTGGGAGTCACCACTGAAGCTTTCTTT
-	TRBV9	-	TRBJ2-2	CASSPMNTGELFF	TGTGCCAGCAGCCCCATGAACACCGGGGAGCTGTTTTTT
once	TRBV7-9	TRBD2	TRBJ2-1	CASSYLAGPRDEQFF	TGTGCCAGCAGCTATCTAGCGGGACCCAGGGATGAGCAGTTCTTC
-	TRBV24-1	-	TRBJ1-1	CATSVPGLPEAFF	TGTGCCACCAGTGTGCCGGGTCTGCCTGAAGCTTTCTTT
-	TRBV7-3	-	TRBJ2-1	CASSLADNEQFF	TGTGCCAGCAGCTTAGCGGACAATGAGCAGTTCTTC
-	TRBV7-8	-	TRBJ2-7	CASSPEASHEQYF	TGTGCCAGCAGCCCCGAGGCGTCGCACGAGCAGTACTTC
-	TRBV7-3	-	TRBJ2-7	CASSSHSGVPTYEQYF	TGTGCCAGCAGCTCCCACTCCGGGGTGCCCACCTACGAGCAGTACTTC
-	TRBV14	-	TRBJ2-3	CASSQAPADTQYF	TGTGCCAGCAGCCAGGCTCCAGCGGATACGCAGTATTTT
-	TRBV27	TRBD2	TRBJ2-3	CASSLAGAGTDTQYF	TGTGCCAGCAGTTTAGCGGGAGCGGGCACAGATACGCAGTATTTT
-	TRBV11-3	TRBD2	TRBJ2-7	CASSLDIWGGSYYEQYF	TGTGCCAGCAGCTTAGATATTTGGGGCGGGAGCTACTACGAGCAGTACTTC
-	TRBV27	TRBD2	TRBJ2-1	CASSLGVGGPLRNEQFF	TGTGCCAGCAGTTTAGGGGTGGGAGGGCCATTGAGGAATGAGCAGTTCTTC
-	TRBV30	TRBD1	TRBJ2-7	CAWSDAGTGPYEQYF	TGTGCCTGGAGTGATGCCGGGACAGGGCCCTACGAGCAGTACTTC
-	TRBV2	-	TRBJ2-7	CASRRGLYEQYF	TGTGCCAGCAGGCGGGGGCTTTACGAGCAGTACTTC